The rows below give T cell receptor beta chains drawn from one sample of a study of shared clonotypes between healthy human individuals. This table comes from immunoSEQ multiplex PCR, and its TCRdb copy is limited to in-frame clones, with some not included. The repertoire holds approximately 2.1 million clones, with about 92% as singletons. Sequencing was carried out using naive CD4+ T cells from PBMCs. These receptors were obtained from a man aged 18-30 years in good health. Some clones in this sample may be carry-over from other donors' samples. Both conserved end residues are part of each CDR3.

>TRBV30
CAWSVLGLNYGYTF
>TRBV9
CASSVAGVYNEQFF
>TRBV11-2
CASSMTGGNYGYTF
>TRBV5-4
CASSLVLAGYNEQFF
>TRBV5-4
CASRTGTSVYNEQFF
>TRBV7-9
CASSQPRVDRGDSGNTIYF
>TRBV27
CASMARGRETQYF
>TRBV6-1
CASSVPSGNEKLFF
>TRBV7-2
CASSLQGAYEQYF
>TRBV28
CASSHPDRQNTEAFF
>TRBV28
CASSSGTNYGYTF
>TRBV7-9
CASSPRPPKNIQYF
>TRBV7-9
CAGQVRQNEKLFF
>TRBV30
CAWSGEIAGDVDTQYF
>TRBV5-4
CASSFSGRGGEQFF
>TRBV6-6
CASSYAWQIAEAFF
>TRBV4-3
CASSPGRGGATDTQYF
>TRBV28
CASSLLGLAPYEQYF
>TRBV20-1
CSVNQPQHF
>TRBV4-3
CASSKTPVAGELFF
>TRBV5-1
CASSLVTSGTYEQYF
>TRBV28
CASSPQGVRGYTF
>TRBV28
CASSFKGVGYTF
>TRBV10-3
CAISEVYGHGYTF
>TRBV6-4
CASSDWPGPGNTIYF
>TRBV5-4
CASSFGGLVGETQYF
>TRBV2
CASGKGTSGSTGELFF
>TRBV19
CASIPAGLANTGELFF
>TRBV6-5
CASSYRTQQYF
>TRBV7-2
CASSSAGTGYYEQYF
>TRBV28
CASRERRSGNTIYF
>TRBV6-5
CASSLTHVLGYEQYF
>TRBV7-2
CASSLLLAGGGELFF
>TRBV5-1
CASSFGNQETQYF
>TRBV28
CASSTPGQGYSPLHF
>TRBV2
CASRLGQGVGGTEAFF
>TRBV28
CASSTTGTGTNSPLHF
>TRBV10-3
CAISAKGGYTF
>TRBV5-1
CASSQGGESSYEQYF